Listed below are T cell receptor beta chains from one sample, sequenced in a study of blood T cell repertoires in COVID-19. TCRdb's copy holds only in-frame clones and misses some; the assay was immunoSEQ multiplex PCR. The sample yields approximately 470,000 clones, about nine tenths seen once. Sequencing used PBMCs or T cells enriched from blood (not recorded which). The source is a woman aged 18-29 years who had recovered from COVID-19. CDR3s include the opening cysteine and the closing phenylalanine or tryptophan. A D gene is named only where the DNA matches it firmly. A clone size is listed for some rows: how often the clone was seen (once, few, many), or a class if it is expanded.

clone size: -; D gene: -; J gene: TRBJ1-1; V gene: TRBV10-3; CDR3 DNA: TGTGCCATCAGTCCCCAAAACACTGAAGCTTTCTTT; CDR3 protein: CAISPQNTEAFF
clone size: -; D gene: TRBD1; J gene: TRBJ1-6; V gene: TRBV5-1; CDR3 DNA: TGCGCCAGCAGCCCCGGACAGGGACAAGGGACCCTCCACTTT; CDR3 protein: CASSPGQGQGTLHF
clone size: once; D gene: TRBD2; J gene: TRBJ2-7; V gene: TRBV7-2; CDR3 DNA: TGTGCCAGCAGCGGTGTTACGGCGGGGGGATGGGACGAGCAGTACTTC; CDR3 protein: CASSGVTAGGWDEQYF
clone size: -; D gene: TRBD1; J gene: TRBJ1-6; V gene: TRBV2; CDR3 DNA: TGTGCCAGCAGTGATGGGACAGGAGTATCACCCCTCCACTTT; CDR3 protein: CASSDGTGVSPLHF
clone size: -; D gene: -; J gene: TRBJ2-2; V gene: TRBV7-9; CDR3 DNA: TGTGCCAGCAGCTTCCCAGGGGCCGGGGAGCTGTTTTTT; CDR3 protein: CASSFPGAGELFF
clone size: once; D gene: TRBD1; J gene: TRBJ1-2; V gene: TRBV20-1; CDR3 DNA: TGCAGTGCTAGTAACACAGGGGAAGCGAATGGCTACACCTTC; CDR3 protein: CSASNTGEANGYTF
clone size: -; D gene: TRBD2; J gene: TRBJ2-1; V gene: TRBV11-2; CDR3 DNA: TGTGCCAGCAGCCCGACTAGACTAGCGGGGGAGGCGGGGCAGTTCTTC; CDR3 protein: CASSPTRLAGEAGQFF
clone size: -; D gene: -; J gene: TRBJ2-7; V gene: TRBV10-2; CDR3 DNA: TGCGCCAGCAGTGCGTTTGGGGAAGGGGGATCCCGCGAGCAGTACTTC; CDR3 protein: CASSAFGEGGSREQYF
clone size: few; D gene: TRBD2; J gene: TRBJ2-7; V gene: TRBV7-2; CDR3 DNA: TGTGCCAGCAGCCAGGACGGGGGAGGGGTTTACGAGCAGTACTTC; CDR3 protein: CASSQDGGGVYEQYF
clone size: -; D gene: -; J gene: TRBJ2-5; V gene: TRBV5-1; CDR3 DNA: TGCGCCAGCAGCTTGGGTCCGGCTAGTCAGACCCAGTACTTC; CDR3 protein: CASSLGPASQTQYF
clone size: -; D gene: -; J gene: TRBJ1-4; V gene: TRBV5-1; CDR3 DNA: TGCGCCAGCAGCCAAACCGGGTCGGCCCTTTCTGAAAAACTGTTTTTT; CDR3 protein: CASSQTGSALSEKLFF
clone size: -; D gene: TRBD1; J gene: TRBJ1-4; V gene: TRBV7-9; CDR3 DNA: TGTGCCATAACCCAGGACAGCGAGGGGGCGAATGAAAAACTGTTTTTT; CDR3 protein: CAITQDSEGANEKLFF
clone size: -; D gene: -; J gene: TRBJ2-5; V gene: TRBV2; CDR3 DNA: TGTGCCAGCAGCTACAGCCAAGAGACCCAGTACTTC; CDR3 protein: CASSYSQETQYF